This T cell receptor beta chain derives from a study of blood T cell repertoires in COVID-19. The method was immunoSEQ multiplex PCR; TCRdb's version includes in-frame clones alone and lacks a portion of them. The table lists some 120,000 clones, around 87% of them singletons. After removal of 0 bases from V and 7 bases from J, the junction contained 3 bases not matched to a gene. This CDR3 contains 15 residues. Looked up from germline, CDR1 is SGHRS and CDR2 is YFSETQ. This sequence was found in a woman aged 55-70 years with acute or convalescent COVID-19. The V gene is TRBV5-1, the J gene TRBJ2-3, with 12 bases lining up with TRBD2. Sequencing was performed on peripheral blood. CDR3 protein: CASSLGLAGVNTQYF. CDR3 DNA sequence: TGCGCCAGCAGCTTGGGACTAGCGGGAGTAAATACGCAGTATTTT.